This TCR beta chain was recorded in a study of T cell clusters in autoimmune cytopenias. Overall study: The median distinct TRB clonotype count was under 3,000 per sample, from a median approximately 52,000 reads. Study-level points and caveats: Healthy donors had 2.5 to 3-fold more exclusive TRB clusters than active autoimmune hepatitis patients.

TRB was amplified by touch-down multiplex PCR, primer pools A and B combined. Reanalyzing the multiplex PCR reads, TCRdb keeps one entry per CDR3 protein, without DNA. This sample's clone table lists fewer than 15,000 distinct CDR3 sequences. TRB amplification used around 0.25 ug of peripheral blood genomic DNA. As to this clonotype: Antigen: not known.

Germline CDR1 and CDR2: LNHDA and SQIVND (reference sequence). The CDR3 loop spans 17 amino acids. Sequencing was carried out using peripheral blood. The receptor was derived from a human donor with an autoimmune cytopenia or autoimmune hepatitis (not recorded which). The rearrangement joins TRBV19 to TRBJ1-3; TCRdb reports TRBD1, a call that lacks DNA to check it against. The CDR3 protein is CASSITGRSASGNTIYF.